This T cell receptor (beta chain) was observed in a study of cytomegalovirus exposure and HLA in healthy donors. The CDR3 spans 11 residues. From germline, CDR1 is MNHEY and CDR2 SVGAGI. The V end lost 6 bases, the J end lost 7 bases, and 7 bases lay between the germline ends. Primers for the PCR totalled 60 Vbeta and 13 Jbeta. Generated by immunoSEQ multiplex PCR, the TCRdb table keeps only in-frame clones and is missing some. The table has 100,000 or so clones, approximately 68% seen once. The chain combines TRBV6-5 with TRBJ2-1; no clear D. This sequence originates from a young woman in good health and CMV-seropositive. Sequencing used PBMCs. CDR3 nucleotides: TGTGCCAGCAGGGCTAGGAATGAGCAGTTCTTC. As protein: CASRARNEQFF.